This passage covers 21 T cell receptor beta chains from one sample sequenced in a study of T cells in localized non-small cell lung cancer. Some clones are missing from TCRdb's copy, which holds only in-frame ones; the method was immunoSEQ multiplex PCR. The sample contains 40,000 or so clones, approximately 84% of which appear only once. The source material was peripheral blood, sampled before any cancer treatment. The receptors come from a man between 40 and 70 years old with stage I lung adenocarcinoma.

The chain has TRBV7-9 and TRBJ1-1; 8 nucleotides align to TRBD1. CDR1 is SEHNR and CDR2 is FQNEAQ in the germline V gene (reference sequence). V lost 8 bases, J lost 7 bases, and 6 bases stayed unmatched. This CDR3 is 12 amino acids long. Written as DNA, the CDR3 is TGTGCCAGCGACGGACAGGGCCATGAAGCTTTCTTT. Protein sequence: CASDGQGHEAFF.

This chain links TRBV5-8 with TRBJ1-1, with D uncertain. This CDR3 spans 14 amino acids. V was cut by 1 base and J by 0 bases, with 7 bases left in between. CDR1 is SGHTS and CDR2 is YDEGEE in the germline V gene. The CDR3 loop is CASSLKGVNTEAFF. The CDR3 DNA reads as TGTGCCAGCAGCTTGAAGGGTGTGAACACTGAAGCTTTCTTT. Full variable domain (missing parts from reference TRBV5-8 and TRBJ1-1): EAGVTQSPTHLIKTRGQQATLRCSPISGHTSVYWYQQALGLGLQFLLWYDEGEERNRGNFPPRFSGRQFPNYSSELNVNALELEDSALYLCASSLKGVNTEAFFGQGTRLTVV.

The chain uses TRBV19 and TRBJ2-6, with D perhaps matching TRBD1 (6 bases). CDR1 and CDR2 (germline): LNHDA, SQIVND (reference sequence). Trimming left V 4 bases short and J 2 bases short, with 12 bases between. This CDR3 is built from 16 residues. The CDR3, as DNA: TGTGCCAGTAGTAGCCCACAGGGCGCTGGGGCCAACGTCCTGACTTTC. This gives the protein CASSSPQGAGANVLTF.

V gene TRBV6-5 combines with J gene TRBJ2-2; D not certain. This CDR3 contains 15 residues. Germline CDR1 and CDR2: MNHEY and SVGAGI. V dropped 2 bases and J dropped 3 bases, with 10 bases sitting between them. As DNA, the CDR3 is TGTGCCAGCAGTTACGGCCCAACCTACACCGGGGAGCTGTTTTTT. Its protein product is CASSYGPTYTGELFF.

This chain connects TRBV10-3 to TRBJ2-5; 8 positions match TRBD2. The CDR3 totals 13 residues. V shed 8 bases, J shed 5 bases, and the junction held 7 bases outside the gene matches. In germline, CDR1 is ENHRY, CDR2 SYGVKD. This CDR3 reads CAIREGGEETQYF. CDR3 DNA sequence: TGTGCCATCCGGGAGGGGGGAGAGGAGACCCAGTACTTC.

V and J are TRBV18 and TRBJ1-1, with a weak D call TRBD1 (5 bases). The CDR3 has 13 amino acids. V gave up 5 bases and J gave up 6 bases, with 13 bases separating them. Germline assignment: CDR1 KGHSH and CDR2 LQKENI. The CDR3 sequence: CASSKGTYPEAFF. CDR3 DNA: TGTGCCAGCTCAAAGGGGACTTATCCTGAAGCTTTCTTT.

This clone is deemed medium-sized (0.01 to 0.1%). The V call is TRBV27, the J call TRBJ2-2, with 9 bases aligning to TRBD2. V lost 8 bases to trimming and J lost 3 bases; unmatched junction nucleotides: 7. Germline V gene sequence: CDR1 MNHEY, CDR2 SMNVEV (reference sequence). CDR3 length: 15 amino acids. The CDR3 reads CASRLGLAYTGELFF. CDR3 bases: TGTGCCAGCCGATTAGGACTAGCGTACACCGGGGAGCTGTTTTTT.

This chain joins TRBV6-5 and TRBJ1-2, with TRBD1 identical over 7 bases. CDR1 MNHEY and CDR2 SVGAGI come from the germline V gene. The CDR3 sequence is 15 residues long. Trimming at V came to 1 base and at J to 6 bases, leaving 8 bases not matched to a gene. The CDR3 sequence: CASSYFWTGGDGYTF. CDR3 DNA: TGTGCCAGCAGTTACTTCTGGACAGGAGGGGATGGCTACACCTTC.

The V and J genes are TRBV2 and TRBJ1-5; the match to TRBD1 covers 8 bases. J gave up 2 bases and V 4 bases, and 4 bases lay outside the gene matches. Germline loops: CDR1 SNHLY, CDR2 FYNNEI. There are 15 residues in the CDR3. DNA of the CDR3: TGTGCCAGCAGTGCCCCAGGGGGCGGCAATCAGCCCCAGCATTTT. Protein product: CASSAPGGGNQPQHF.

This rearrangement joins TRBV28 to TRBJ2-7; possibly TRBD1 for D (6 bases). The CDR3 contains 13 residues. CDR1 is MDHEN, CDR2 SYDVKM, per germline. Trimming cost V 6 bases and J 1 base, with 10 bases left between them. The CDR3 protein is CASSSDRSYEQYF. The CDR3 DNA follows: TGTGCCAGCAGCTCAGACAGGTCCTACGAGCAGTACTTC.

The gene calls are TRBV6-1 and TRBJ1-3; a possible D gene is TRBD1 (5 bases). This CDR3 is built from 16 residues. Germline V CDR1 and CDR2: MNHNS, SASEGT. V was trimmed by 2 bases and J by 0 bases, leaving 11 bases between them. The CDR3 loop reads CASSELGGSSGNTIYF. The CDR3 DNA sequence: TGTGCCAGCAGTGAACTGGGGGGTAGCTCTGGAAACACCATATATTTT.

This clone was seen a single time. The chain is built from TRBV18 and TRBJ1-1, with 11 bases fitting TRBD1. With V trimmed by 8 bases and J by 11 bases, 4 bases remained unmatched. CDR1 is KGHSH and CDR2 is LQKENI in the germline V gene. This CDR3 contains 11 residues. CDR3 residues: CASGQGARAFF. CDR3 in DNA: TGTGCCAGCGGACAGGGGGCGCGGGCTTTCTTT.

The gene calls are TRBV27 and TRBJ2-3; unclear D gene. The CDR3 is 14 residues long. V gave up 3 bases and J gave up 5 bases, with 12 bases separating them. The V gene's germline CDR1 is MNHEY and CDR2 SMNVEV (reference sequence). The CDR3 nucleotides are TGTGCCAGCAGTTTTGGCCCGCTGGTAGATACGCAGTATTTT. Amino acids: CASSFGPLVDTQYF.

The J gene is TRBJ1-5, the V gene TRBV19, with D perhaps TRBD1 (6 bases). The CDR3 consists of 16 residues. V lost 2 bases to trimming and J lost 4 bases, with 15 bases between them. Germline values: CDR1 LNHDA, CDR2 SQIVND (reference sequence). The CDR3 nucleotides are TGTGCCAGTAGTATATACCGAAGCAGGGGTAATCAGCCCCAGCATTTT. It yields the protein CASSIYRSRGNQPQHF.

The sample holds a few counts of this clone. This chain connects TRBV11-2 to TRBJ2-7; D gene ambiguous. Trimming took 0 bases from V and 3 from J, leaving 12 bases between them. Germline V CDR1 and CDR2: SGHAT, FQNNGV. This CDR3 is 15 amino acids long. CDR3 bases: TGTGCCAGCAGCTTAGAACCAGGCCCCGGCTACGAGCAGTACTTC. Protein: CASSLEPGPGYEQYF.

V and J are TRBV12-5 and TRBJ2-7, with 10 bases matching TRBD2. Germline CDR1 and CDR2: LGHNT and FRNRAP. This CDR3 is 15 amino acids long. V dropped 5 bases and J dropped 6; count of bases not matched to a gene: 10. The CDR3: CASGRSSGTSVEQYF. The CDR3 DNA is TGTGCTAGTGGTCGCAGCTCCGGGACTAGCGTCGAGCAGTACTTC.

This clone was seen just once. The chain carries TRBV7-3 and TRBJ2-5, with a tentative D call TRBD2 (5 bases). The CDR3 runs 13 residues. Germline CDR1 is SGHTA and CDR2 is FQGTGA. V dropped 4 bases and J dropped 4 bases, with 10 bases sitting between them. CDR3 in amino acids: CASSSGSLETQYF. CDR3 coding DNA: TGTGCCAGCAGCTCGGGGTCTTTAGAGACCCAGTACTTC.

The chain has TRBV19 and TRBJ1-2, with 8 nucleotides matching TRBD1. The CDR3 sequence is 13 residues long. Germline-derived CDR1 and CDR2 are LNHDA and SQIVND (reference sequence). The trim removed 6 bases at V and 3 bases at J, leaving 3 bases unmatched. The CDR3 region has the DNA TGTGCCAGTAGGGGACAGGTAGACTATGGCTACACCTTC. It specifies CASRGQVDYGYTF.

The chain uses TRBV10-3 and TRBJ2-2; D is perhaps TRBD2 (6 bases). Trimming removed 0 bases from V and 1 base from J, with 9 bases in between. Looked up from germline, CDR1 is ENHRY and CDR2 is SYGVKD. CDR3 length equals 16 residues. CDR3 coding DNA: TGTGCCATCAGTGAGTCGCCTAGCGTGAACACCGGGGAGCTGTTTTTT. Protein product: CAISESPSVNTGELFF.

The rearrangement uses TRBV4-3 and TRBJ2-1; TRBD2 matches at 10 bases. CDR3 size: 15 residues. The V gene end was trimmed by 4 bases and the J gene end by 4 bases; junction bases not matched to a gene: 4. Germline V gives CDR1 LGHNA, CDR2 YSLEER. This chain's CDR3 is CASSPRLAGYNEQFF. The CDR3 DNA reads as TGCGCCAGCAGCCCACGACTAGCGGGTTACAATGAGCAGTTCTTC.

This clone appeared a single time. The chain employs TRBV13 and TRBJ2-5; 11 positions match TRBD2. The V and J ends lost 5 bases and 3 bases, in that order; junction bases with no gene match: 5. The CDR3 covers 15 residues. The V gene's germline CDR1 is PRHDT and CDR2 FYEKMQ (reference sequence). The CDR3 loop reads CASSLGTSGEETQYF. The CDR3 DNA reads TGTGCCAGCAGCCTCGGGACTAGCGGTGAAGAGACCCAGTACTTC.